The clone carrying this T cell receptor (beta chain) was seen only a few times. This specimen belongs to a study of beta chain features in type 1 diabetes. CDR3 length: 16 residues. Germline assignment: CDR1 LGHNA and CDR2 YNFKEQ. Trimming cost V 4 bases and J 5 bases; bases outside gene matches: 12. The whole isolated RNA underwent reverse transcription, so sequencing captured expressed TCRB transcripts. The method was immunoSEQ multiplex PCR; TCRdb's version includes in-frame clones alone and lacks a portion of them. The sample has about 220,000 clones; approximately 11% are singletons. This receptor was identified in a young man in good health. The sequencing sample was made of central memory CD4+ T cells from blood. J is TRBJ2-5 and V is TRBV4-2; 8 nucleotides match TRBD2. CDR3 sequence: CASSPRTSSGEETQYF. The CDR3 DNA is TGTGCCAGCAGCCCCCGGACTAGCTCAGGAGAGGAGACCCAGTACTTC.